This record concerns one T cell receptor (beta chain) sequence. After removal of 8 bases from V and 2 bases from J, the junction contained 7 bases not matched to a gene. Germline CDR1 is MRHNA and CDR2 is SNTAGT. CDR3 size: 14 residues. The sample belongs to a study of blood T cell repertoires in COVID-19. Generated by immunoSEQ multiplex PCR, the TCRdb table keeps only in-frame clones and is missing some. The table includes 290,000 or so clones, about nine tenths detected once. The TCR sequence derives from a man between 18 and 35 years old with active or convalescent COVID-19. The chain is built from TRBV6-4 and TRBJ2-3, with 7 positions matching TRBD2. The sample was peripheral blood. CDR3 protein: CASGSGEHTDTQYF. CDR3 nucleotides: TGTGCCAGCGGAAGCGGGGAACACACAGATACGCAGTATTTT.